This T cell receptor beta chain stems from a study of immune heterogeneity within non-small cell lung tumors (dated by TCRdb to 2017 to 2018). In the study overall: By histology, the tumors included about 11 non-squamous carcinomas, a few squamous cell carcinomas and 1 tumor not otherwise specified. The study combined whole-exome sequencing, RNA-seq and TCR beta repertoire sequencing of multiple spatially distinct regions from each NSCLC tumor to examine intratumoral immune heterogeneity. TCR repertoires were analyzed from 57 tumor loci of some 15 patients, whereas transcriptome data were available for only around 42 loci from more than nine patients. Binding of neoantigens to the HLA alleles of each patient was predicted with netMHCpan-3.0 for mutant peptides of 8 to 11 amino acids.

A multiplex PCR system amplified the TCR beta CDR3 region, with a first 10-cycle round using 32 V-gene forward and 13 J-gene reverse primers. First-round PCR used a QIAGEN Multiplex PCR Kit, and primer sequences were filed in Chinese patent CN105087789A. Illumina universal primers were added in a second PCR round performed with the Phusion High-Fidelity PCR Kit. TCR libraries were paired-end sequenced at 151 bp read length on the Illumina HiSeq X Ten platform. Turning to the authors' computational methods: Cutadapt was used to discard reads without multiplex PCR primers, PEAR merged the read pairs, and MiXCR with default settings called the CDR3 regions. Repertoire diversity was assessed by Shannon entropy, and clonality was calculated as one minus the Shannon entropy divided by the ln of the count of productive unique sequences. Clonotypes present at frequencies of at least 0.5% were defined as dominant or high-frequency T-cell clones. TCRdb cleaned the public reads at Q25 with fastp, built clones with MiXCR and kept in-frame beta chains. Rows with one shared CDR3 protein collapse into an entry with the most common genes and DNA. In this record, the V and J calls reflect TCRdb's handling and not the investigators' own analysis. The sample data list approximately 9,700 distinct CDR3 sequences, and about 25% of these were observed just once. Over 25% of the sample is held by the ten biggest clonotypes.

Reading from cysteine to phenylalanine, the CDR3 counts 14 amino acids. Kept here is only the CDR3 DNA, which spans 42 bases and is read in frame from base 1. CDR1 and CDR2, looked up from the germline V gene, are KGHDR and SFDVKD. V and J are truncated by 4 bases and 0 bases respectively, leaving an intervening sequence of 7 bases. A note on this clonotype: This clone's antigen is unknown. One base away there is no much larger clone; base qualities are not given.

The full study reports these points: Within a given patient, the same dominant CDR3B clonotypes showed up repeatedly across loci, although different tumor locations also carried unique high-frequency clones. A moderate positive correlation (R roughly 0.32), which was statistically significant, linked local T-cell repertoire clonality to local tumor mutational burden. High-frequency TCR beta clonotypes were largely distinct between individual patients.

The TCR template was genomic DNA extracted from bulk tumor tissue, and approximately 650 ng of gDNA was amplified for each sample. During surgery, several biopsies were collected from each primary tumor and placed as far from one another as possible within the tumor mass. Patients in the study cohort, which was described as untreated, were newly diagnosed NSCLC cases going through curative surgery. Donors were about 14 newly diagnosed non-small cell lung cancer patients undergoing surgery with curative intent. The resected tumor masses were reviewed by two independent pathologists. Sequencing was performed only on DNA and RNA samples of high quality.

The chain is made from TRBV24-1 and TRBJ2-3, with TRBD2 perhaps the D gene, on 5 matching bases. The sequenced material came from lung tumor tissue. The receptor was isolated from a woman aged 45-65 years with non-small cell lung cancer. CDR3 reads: CATSEEGSTDTQYF. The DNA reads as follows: TGTGCCACCAGTGAAGAGGGTAGCACAGATACGCAGTATTTT.